Below are 7 T cell receptor beta chains sequenced from a single sample in a study of T cells after yellow fever vaccination. TCRdb reprocessed the 5' RACE reads with MiXCR, giving one entry per CDR3 protein. Of about 130,000 distinct CDR3 sequences listed, over 8% are singletons. Sequencing used CD8+ T cells sorted from PBMCs, obtained on the day of the yellow fever booster vaccination. The receptors shown here come from a man aged 18 to 29 who received the YFV17D yellow fever vaccine.

This clonotype has only a few counts. The rearrangement joins TRBV6-5 to TRBJ2-7; 11 bases line up with TRBD1. The J segment lost 7 bases and the V segment lost 6 bases, leaving 8 bases of the junction unmatched. The CDR3 loop spans 14 amino acids. Germline V gene data show CDR1 as MNHEY and CDR2 as SVGAGI. This CDR3 is CASRAGTGGREQYF. The CDR3 DNA reads as TGTGCCAGCAGGGCCGGGACAGGGGGTCGAGAGCAGTACTTC.

The rearrangement joins TRBV3-1 to TRBJ1-3; D is ambiguous. V was clipped by 4 bases and J by 4 bases, with 23 bases between them. The CDR3 spans 18 residues. Germline V gene sequence: CDR1 LGHDT, CDR2 YNNKEL (reference sequence). CDR3 in amino acids: CASSPLDIRFFDGNTIYF. DNA of the CDR3: TGTGCCAGCAGCCCCTTAGATATTCGGTTTTTTGACGGAAACACCATATATTTT.

This clonotype has only a few counts. Here the CDR3 reads CASSYRLAGTAYEQYF. The DNA for the CDR3 is TGTGCCAGCAGTTACCGACTAGCGGGGACGGCCTACGAGCAGTACTTC. The V and J genes are TRBV6-5 and TRBJ2-7, with 11 bases matching TRBD2. Germline CDR1 MNHEY, CDR2 SVGAGI. The CDR3 spans 16 residues. V lost 2 bases and J lost 2; bases outside the gene matches: 5.

There are a few counts of this clonotype. In DNA, the CDR3 is TGTGCCAGCAGTTGGGGACCCAAAAACATTCAGTACTTC. It is translated as CASSWGPKNIQYF. The chain carries TRBV6-6 and TRBJ2-4, with D possibly called TRBD1 or TRBD2 (5 bases each). Germline lookup yields CDR1 MNHNY and CDR2 SVGAGI (reference sequence). This CDR3 has 13 residues. Trimming removed 4 bases at V and 2 bases at J, with 6 bases between.

The chain employs TRBV3-1 and TRBJ2-1, with TRBD1 identical over 9 bases. Germline V gene sequence: CDR1 LGHDT, CDR2 YNNKEL (reference sequence). Unmatched junction bases numbered 10, after V lost 4 bases and J lost 6 bases. CDR3 size: 16 residues. Here the CDR3 reads CASSLRRDRVTNEQFF. The CDR3, as DNA: TGTGCCAGCAGCCTACGCCGGGACAGGGTAACCAATGAGCAGTTCTTC.

This clonotype was seen more than once but under ten times. The chain carries TRBV4-2 and TRBJ1-2; D ambiguous. The germline CDR1 and CDR2 sequences are LGHNA and YNFKEQ. Trimming stripped 1 base from V and 1 base from J, with 13 bases between. This CDR3 has 16 amino acids. CDR3 DNA: TGTGCCAGCAGCCAAGGGTCGCCCCTTCTTAACTATGGCTACACCTTC. Translated: CASSQGSPLLNYGYTF.

V is TRBV3-1 and J is TRBJ2-1; D remains ambiguous. Trimming cost V 6 bases and J 6 bases, with 15 bases left between them. Germline V lookup: CDR1 LGHDT, CDR2 YNNKEL (reference sequence). The CDR3 has 14 amino acids. CDR3 residues: CASSRFPRVNEQFF. In nucleotides, the CDR3 is TGTGCCAGCAGTAGATTTCCTCGGGTCAATGAGCAGTTCTTC.